These T cell receptor beta chains were read from a single sample in a study of T cell responses to AZD1222 COVID-19 vaccine. The assay was immunoSEQ multiplex PCR, and TCRdb's table has in-frame clones only and misses some. The sample has some 120,000 clones, roughly 84% seen once. The sample here was peripheral blood, taken 28 days after the second AZD1222 dose. The receptors stem from an adult who received the AZD1222 COVID-19 vaccine. Each CDR3 is given with its conserved first and last residue. D genes are given only for firm matches. The size entry is marked missing in some rows and otherwise reads once, few, many or a size class.

>-|TRBV2|TRBJ1-1|-
CASSVDGGETEAFF
TGTGCCAGCAGTGTTGACGGGGGCGAGACTGAAGCTTTCTTT
>-|TRBV4-3|TRBJ1-1|-
CASSQAVMNTEAFF
TGCGCCAGCAGCCAGGCAGTGATGAACACTGAAGCTTTCTTT
>TRBD1|TRBV28|TRBJ1-4|-
CASSRTGPNEKLFF
TGTGCCAGCAGCCGGACAGGCCCTAATGAAAAACTGTTTTTT
>-|TRBV28|TRBJ1-5|-
CASSFSRDGNQPQHF
TGTGCCAGCAGTTTTTCCAGGGATGGGAATCAGCCCCAGCATTTT
>-|TRBV12-5|TRBJ2-5|-
CASGFGGGETQYF
TGTGCTAGTGGTTTCGGGGGAGGAGAGACCCAGTACTTC
>-|TRBV29-1|TRBJ1-5|-
CSVGWGANQPQHF
TGCAGCGTTGGTTGGGGAGCAAATCAGCCCCAGCATTTT
>-|TRBV2|TRBJ1-1|-
CASSREVNTEAFF
TGTGCCAGCAGCCGGGAGGTCAACACTGAAGCTTTCTTT
>-|TRBV10-3|TRBJ1-2|-
CAISTRGGYGYTF
TGTGCCATCAGCACCCGGGGGGGCTATGGCTACACCTTC
>TRBD1|TRBV27|TRBJ1-5|-
CASSPPRTGANQPQHF
TGTGCCAGCAGTCCCCCCCGGACAGGGGCGAATCAGCCCCAGCATTTT
>-|TRBV9|TRBJ1-1|-
CASSVGGIMNTEAFF
TGTGCCAGCAGCGTTGGGGGGATAATGAACACTGAAGCTTTCTTT
>TRBD1|TRBV28|TRBJ1-5|-
CASTREPGGTNQPQHF
TGTGCCAGCACCCGCGAGCCAGGGGGAACAAATCAGCCCCAGCATTTT
>-|TRBV5-8|TRBJ2-3|-
CASSLWSGRNTQYF
TGTGCCAGCAGCTTGTGGTCAGGGCGCAATACGCAGTATTTT
>TRBD1|TRBV5-1|TRBJ1-2|-
CASSLAGTGSLYGYTF
TGCGCCAGCAGCTTGGCCGGGACAGGGAGTCTCTATGGCTACACCTTC
>-|TRBV7-2|TRBJ2-5|once
CASSLEGMRAQYF
TGTGCCAGCAGCTTAGAGGGGATGCGGGCCCAGTACTTC
>-|TRBV7-2|TRBJ1-3|-
CASSLRQVNFGNTIYF
TGTGCCAGCAGCTTAAGACAGGTTAATTTCGGAAACACCATATATTTT
>TRBD1|TRBV27|TRBJ1-4|once
CASIPTGGAGEKLFF
TGTGCCAGCATTCCTACAGGGGGCGCGGGGGAAAAACTGTTTTTT
>-|TRBV4-3|TRBJ1-3|-
CASSQDRWSGNTIYF
TGCGCCAGCAGCCAAGATAGGTGGTCTGGAAACACCATATATTTT
>TRBD1|TRBV7-3|TRBJ1-2|-
CASSQTGDYGYTF
TGTGCCAGCAGCCAGACAGGGGACTATGGCTACACCTTC
>-|TRBV7-2|TRBJ2-5|-
CASSRGHQETQYF
TGTGCCAGCAGCCGTGGACACCAAGAGACCCAGTACTTC
>-|TRBV9|TRBJ1-1|-
CASSVNEGWEAFF
TGTGCCAGCAGCGTAAATGAGGGGTGGGAAGCTTTCTTT
>-|TRBV1|TRBJ2-7|-
CTSRGKTEQYF
TGCACCAGCAGAGGAAAAACCGAGCAGTACTTC
>-|TRBV28|TRBJ2-2|-
CASSLYDGELFF
TGTGCCAGCAGTTTATACGACGGGGAGCTGTTTTTT
>TRBD1|TRBV4-2|TRBJ1-2|-
CASSRSDRDYGYTF
TGTGCCAGCAGCCGGTCGGACAGGGACTATGGCTACACCTTC
>TRBD1|TRBV6-5|TRBJ1-5|few
CASSYRTGNNQPQHF
TGTGCCAGCAGTTACAGGACAGGGAACAATCAGCCCCAGCATTTT
>-|TRBV7-2|TRBJ1-1|-
CASQLITGNTEAFF
TGTGCCAGCCAACTTATCACGGGGAACACTGAAGCTTTCTTT
>-|TRBV6-5|TRBJ1-1|few
CASGMNVRSFF
TGTGCCAGCGGGATGAACGTCAGGTCTTTCTTT
>-|TRBV18|TRBJ2-3|-
CASSPDAGGTDTQYF
TGTGCCAGCTCACCCGACGCCGGAGGTACAGATACGCAGTATTTT
>-|TRBV7-8|TRBJ1-5|-
CASSLRATHSNQPQHF
TGTGCCAGCAGCTTAAGGGCTACCCATAGCAATCAGCCCCAGCATTTT
>TRBD2|TRBV4-2|TRBJ2-7|-
CASSQVTAGETYEQYF
TGTGCCAGCAGCCAAGTTACAGCGGGGGAGACCTACGAGCAGTACTTC
>TRBD1|TRBV10-1|TRBJ2-1|-
CASSVLQGGYEQFF
TGCGCCAGCAGTGTCCTACAGGGGGGATATGAGCAGTTCTTC
>-|TRBV28|TRBJ1-2|-
CASSLSGRGGGYTF
TGTGCCAGCAGTTTATCTGGCAGGGGAGGTGGCTACACCTTC
>-|TRBV9|TRBJ1-5|-
CASSAVMGQPQHF
TGTGCCAGCAGCGCAGTTATGGGTCAGCCCCAGCATTTT
>-|TRBV9|TRBJ2-3|-
CASSVADTQYF
TGTGCCAGCAGCGTGGCAGATACGCAGTATTTT
>-|TRBV4-3|TRBJ1-3|-
CASSQEISGNTIYF
TGCGCCAGCAGCCAAGAGATCTCTGGAAACACCATATATTTT
>TRBD2|TRBV9|TRBJ2-3|-
CASSVGLATPTDTQYF
TGTGCCAGCAGCGTAGGACTAGCGACTCCTACAGATACGCAGTATTTT
>TRBD1|TRBV19|TRBJ1-5|few
CASSIGQGEPQHF
TGTGCCAGTAGTATAGGGCAGGGGGAGCCCCAGCATTTT
>TRBD2|TRBV10-2|TRBJ2-2|-
CASTGLAGASGGELFF
TGCGCCAGCACAGGACTAGCGGGGGCCTCAGGGGGGGAGCTGTTTTTT
>TRBD1|TRBV7-9|TRBJ1-1|few
CASTPTGQGEAFF
TGTGCCAGCACTCCTACCGGACAGGGTGAAGCTTTCTTT
>-|TRBV29-1|TRBJ1-2|-
CSVEWVVLAGTNYGYTF
TGCAGCGTTGAATGGGTGGTTTTGGCAGGGACCAACTATGGCTACACCTTC
>TRBD1|TRBV9|TRBJ2-7|once
CASSHPINLQGASYEQYF
TGTGCCAGCAGCCACCCAATTAACTTACAGGGGGCTTCTTACGAGCAGTACTTC
>TRBD1|TRBV11-2|TRBJ1-1|-
CASSPDRGRGTEAFF
TGTGCCAGCAGCCCAGACAGGGGGCGTGGGACTGAAGCTTTCTTT